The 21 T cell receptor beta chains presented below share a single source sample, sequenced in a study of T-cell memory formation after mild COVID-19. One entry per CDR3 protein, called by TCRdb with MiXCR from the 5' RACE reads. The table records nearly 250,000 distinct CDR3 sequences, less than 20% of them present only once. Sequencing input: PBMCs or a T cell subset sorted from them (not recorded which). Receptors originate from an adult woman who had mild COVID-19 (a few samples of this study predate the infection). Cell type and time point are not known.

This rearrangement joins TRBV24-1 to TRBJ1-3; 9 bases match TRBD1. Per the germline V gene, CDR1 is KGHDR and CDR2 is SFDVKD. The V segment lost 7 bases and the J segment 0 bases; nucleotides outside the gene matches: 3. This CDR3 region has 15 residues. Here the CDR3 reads CATRGQGLSGNTIYF. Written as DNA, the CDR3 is TGTGCCACCAGGGGACAGGGACTCTCTGGAAACACCATATATTTT.

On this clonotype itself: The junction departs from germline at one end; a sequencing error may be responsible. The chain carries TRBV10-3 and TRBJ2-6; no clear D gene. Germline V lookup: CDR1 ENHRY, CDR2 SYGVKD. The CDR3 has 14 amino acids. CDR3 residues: CAIREFSGANVLTF. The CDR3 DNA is TGTGCCATCAGGGAGTTCTCTGGGGCCAACGTCCTGACTTTC.

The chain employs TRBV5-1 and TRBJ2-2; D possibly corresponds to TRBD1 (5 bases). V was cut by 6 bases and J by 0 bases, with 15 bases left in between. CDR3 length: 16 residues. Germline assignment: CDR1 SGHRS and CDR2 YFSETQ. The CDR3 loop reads CASNVIAGPNTGELFF. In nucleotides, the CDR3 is TGCGCCAGCAATGTGATCGCAGGGCCGAACACCGGGGAGCTGTTTTTT.

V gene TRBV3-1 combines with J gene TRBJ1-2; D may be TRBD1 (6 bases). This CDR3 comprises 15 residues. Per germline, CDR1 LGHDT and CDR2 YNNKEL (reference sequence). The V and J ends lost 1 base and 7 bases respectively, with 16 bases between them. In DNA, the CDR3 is TGTGCCAGCAGCCAAGGCCCAGGGGTGGGGAGTGGCTACACCTTC. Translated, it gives CASSQGPGVGSGYTF.

The CDR3 region has the DNA TGTGCCAGCGGCGGCAGGAGGGCCTACGAGCAGTACTTC. Its translation is CASGGRRAYEQYF. The chain couples TRBV12-3 or TRBV12-4 to TRBJ2-7; D possibly corresponds to TRBD2 (6 bases). The CDR3 is 13 residues long. Trimming shortened V by 8 bases and J by 2 bases, and 13 bases separated the two germline ends.

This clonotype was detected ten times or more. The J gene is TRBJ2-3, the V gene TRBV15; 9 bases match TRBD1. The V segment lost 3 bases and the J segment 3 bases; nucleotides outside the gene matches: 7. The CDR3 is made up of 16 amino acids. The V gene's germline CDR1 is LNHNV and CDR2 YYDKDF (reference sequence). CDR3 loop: CATSRAQGAGTDTQYF. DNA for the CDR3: TGTGCCACCAGCAGGGCACAGGGGGCTGGAACAGATACGCAGTATTTT.

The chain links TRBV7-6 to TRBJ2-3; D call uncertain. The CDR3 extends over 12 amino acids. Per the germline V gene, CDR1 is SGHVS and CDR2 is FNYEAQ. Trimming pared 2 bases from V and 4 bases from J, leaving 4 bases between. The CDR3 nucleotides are TGTGCCAGCAGCTTATCGTCAGATACGCAGTATTTT. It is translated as CASSLSSDTQYF.

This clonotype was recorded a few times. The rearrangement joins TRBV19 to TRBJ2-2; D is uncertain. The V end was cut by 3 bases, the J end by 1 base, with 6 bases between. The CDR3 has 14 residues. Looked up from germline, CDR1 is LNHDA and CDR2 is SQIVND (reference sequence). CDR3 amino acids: CASSIGQNTGELFF. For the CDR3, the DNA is TGTGCCAGTAGTATCGGGCAGAACACCGGGGAGCTGTTTTTT.

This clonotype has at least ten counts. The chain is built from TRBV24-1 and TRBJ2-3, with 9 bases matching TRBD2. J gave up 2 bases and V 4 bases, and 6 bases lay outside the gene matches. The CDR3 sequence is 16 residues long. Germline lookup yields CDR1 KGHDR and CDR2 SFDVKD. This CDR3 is CATSDSRLADTDTQYF. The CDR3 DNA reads TGTGCCACCAGTGACTCCCGACTAGCGGACACAGATACGCAGTATTTT.

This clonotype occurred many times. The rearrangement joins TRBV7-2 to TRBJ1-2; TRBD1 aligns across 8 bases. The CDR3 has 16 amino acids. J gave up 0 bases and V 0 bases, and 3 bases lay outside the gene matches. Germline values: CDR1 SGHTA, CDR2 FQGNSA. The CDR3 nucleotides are TGTGCCAGCAGCTTAGCCCTGGACAGGGCTAACTATGGCTACACCTTC. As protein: CASSLALDRANYGYTF.

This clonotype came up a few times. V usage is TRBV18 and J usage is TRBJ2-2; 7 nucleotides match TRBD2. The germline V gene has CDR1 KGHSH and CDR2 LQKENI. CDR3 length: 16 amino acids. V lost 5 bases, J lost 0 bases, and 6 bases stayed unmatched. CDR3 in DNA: TGTGCCAGCTCAGATATGAGCGGGACGAACACCGGGGAGCTGTTTTTT. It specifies CASSDMSGTNTGELFF.

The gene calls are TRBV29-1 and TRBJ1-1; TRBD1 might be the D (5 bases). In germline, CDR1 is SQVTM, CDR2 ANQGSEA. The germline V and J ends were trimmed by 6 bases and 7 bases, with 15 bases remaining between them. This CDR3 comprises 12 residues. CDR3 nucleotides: TGCAGCGTCCTAGGGTGGGGCAGTGAAGCTTTCTTT. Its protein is CSVLGWGSEAFF.

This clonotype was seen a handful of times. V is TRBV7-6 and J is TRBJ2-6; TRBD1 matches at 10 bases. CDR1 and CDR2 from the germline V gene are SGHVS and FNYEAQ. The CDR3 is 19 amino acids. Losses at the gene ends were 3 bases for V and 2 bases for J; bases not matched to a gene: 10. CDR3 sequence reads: CASSFKPGQGRAGANVLTF. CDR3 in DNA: TGTGCCAGCAGCTTTAAGCCGGGACAGGGGAGGGCTGGGGCCAACGTCCTGACTTTC.

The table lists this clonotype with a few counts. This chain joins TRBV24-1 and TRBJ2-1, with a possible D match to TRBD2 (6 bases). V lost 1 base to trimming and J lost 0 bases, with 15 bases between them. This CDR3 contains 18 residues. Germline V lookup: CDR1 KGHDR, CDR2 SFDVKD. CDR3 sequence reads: CATSDFPGLTSSYNEQFF. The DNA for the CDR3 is TGTGCCACCAGTGATTTTCCGGGACTGACGAGCTCCTACAATGAGCAGTTCTTC.

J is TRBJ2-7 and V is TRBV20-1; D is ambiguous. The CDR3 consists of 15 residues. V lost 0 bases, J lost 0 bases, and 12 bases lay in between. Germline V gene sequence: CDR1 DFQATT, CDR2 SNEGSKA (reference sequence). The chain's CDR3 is CSARDLVASSYEQYF. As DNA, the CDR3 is TGCAGTGCTAGAGATCTGGTCGCCTCCTCCTACGAGCAGTACTTC.

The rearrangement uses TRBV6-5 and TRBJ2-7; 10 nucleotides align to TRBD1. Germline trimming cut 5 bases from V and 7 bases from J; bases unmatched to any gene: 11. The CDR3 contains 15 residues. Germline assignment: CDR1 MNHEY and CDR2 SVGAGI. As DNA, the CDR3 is TGTGCCAGCAGTCCATCGGGACAGGGGTTTTGGGAGCAGTACTTC. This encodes CASSPSGQGFWEQYF.

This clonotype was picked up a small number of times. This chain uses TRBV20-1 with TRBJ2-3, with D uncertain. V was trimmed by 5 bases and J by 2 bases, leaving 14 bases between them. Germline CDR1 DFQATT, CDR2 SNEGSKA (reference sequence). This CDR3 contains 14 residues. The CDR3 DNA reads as TGCAGTGCTTCTACCGAGTCCCCCACAGATACGCAGTATTTT. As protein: CSASTESPTDTQYF.

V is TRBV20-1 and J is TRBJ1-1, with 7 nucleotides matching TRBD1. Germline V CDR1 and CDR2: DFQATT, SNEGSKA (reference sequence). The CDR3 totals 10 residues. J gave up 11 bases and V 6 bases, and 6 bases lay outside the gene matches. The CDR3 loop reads CSADTGVAFF. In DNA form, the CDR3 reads TGCAGTGCAGATACAGGGGTTGCTTTCTTT.

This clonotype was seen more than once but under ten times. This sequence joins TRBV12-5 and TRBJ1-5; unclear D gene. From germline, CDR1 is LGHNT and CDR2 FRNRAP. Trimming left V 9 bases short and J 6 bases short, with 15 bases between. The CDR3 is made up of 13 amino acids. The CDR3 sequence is CASQITGGQPQHF. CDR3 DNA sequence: TGTGCTAGCCAAATAACGGGCGGTCAGCCCCAGCATTTT. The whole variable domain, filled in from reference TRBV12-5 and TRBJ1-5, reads DARVTQTPRHKVTEMGQEVTMRCQPILGHNTVFWYRQTMMQGLELLAYFRNRAPLDDSGMPKDRFSAEMPDATLATLKIQPSEPRDSAVYFCASQITGGQPQHFGDGTRLSIL.

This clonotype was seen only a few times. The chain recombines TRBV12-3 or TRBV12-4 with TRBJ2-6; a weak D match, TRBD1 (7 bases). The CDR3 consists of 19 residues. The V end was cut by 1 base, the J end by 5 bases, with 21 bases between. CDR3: CASSLVGGGRGSRANVLTF. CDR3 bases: TGTGCCAGCAGTTTAGTAGGAGGGGGCAGGGGTTCTCGGGCCAACGTCCTGACTTTC.

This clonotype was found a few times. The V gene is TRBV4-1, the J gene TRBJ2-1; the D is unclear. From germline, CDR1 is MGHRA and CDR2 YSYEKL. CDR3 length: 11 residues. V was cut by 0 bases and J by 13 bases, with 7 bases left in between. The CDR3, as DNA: TGCGCCAGCAGCCAAGATCGACTTCAGTTCTTC. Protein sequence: CASSQDRLQFF.